The rows below give T cell receptor beta chains drawn from one sample of a study of identical twins. TCRdb reprocessed the 5' RACE reads with MiXCR, giving one entry per CDR3 protein. This table has 750,000 to 950,000 distinct CDR3 sequences, around an eighth appearing once. These data are also associated with another study on yellow fever vaccine responses in identical twins.

Specimen: PBMCs. These receptors were collected from a woman aged 18-29 years in good health. CDR3s include the opening cysteine and the closing phenylalanine or tryptophan. D genes are given only for firm matches. Size values are once, few and many counts, or a class for expanded clones, and some rows have none.

clone size	V gene	J gene	D gene	CDR3 protein	CDR3 DNA
-	TRBV2	TRBJ2-1	TRBD1	CASSKTGGPLYNEQFF	TGTGCCAGCAGCAAAACAGGGGGCCCCCTGTACAATGAGCAGTTCTTC
many	TRBV18	TRBJ2-5	-	CASSPPVQETQYF	TGTGCCAGCTCACCACCGGTGCAAGAGACCCAGTACTTC
few	TRBV24-1	TRBJ2-3	-	CATSDEETDTQYF	TGTGCCACCAGTGATGAGGAGACAGATACGCAGTATTTT
many	TRBV12-3/TRBV12-4	TRBJ2-5	TRBD2	CASSPGGPIETQYF	TGTGCCAGCAGCCCGGGGGGGCCGATTGAGACCCAGTACTTC
once	TRBV27	TRBJ2-6	-	CASSSWTAGANVLTF	TGTGCCAGCAGTTCTTGGACAGCTGGGGCCAACGTCCTGACTTTC
few	TRBV11-2	TRBJ2-5	TRBD1	CASSPTGVAETQYF	TGTGCCAGCAGCCCGACAGGGGTGGCAGAGACCCAGTACTTC
once	TRBV6-1	TRBJ1-1	-	CASTQEGFGEAFF	TGTGCCAGCACTCAAGAGGGGTTCGGTGAAGCTTTCTTT
few	TRBV7-2	TRBJ2-1	-	CASSLARPESRNEQFF	TGTGCCAGCAGCTTAGCGCGTCCAGAGTCTCGCAATGAGCAGTTCTTC
-	TRBV18	TRBJ1-5	-	CASSPRGHDQPQHF	TGTGCCAGCTCACCCAGGGGTCACGATCAGCCCCAGCATTTT
-	TRBV12-3/TRBV12-4	TRBJ1-4	-	CASLGARGYEKLFF	TGTGCCAGCTTGGGGGCTAGGGGATATGAAAAACTGTTTTTT
few	TRBV7-8	TRBJ2-1	TRBD1	CASSLPGQGVSEQFF	TGTGCCAGCAGCTTACCGGGACAGGGGGTGAGTGAGCAGTTCTTC
-	TRBV12-3/TRBV12-4	TRBJ2-1	TRBD1	CASSSGTGVVGSYNEQFF	TGTGCCAGCAGTTCTGGGACAGGGGTGGTTGGCTCCTACAATGAGCAGTTCTTC
-	TRBV12-3/TRBV12-4	TRBJ1-4	-	CASRGVRSPNEKLFF	TGTGCCAGCAGGGGGGTCCGGTCCCCTAATGAAAAACTGTTTTTT
few	TRBV12-3/TRBV12-4	TRBJ2-2	-	CASSSTTRTNTGELFF	TGTGCCAGCAGTTCCACGACACGGACGAACACCGGGGAGCTGTTTTTT
-	TRBV15	TRBJ2-7	-	CATSRDQSGHEQYF	TGTGCCACCAGCAGAGATCAGTCAGGCCACGAGCAGTACTTC
few	TRBV3-1	TRBJ2-7	TRBD2	CASSHSGRGNEQYF	TGTGCCAGCAGCCATAGCGGGAGGGGAAACGAGCAGTACTTC
few	TRBV18	TRBJ2-1	TRBD1	CASSRQTGVSSYNEQFF	TGTGCCAGCTCACGTCAGACAGGGGTGAGCTCCTACAATGAGCAGTTCTTC
many	TRBV29-1	TRBJ2-3	-	CSVGLGLPTDTQYF	TGCAGCGTTGGCCTAGGACTCCCCACAGATACGCAGTATTTT
once	TRBV11-1	TRBJ2-1	TRBD2	CASSQILGIAGGSPTYNEQFF	TGTGCCAGCAGCCAAATCCTAGGAATAGCGGGAGGATCGCCTACCTACAATGAGCAGTTCTTC
-	TRBV20-1	TRBJ1-5	-	CSASVQPNQPQHF	TGCAGTGCTAGCGTACAGCCCAATCAGCCCCAGCATTTT
few	TRBV12-3/TRBV12-4	TRBJ1-6	TRBD1	CASRTLGTGYSPLHF	TGTGCCAGCAGGACCCTTGGGACAGGGTATTCACCCCTCCACTTT
-	TRBV3-1	TRBJ2-5	-	CASSRGTNQETQYF	TGTGCCAGCAGCCGCGGGACCAACCAAGAGACCCAGTACTTC
few	TRBV20-1	TRBJ2-3	TRBD2	CSAPPGGGAVNTQYF	TGCAGTGCCCCCCCTGGCGGGGGGGCCGTGAATACGCAGTATTTT
few	TRBV4-1	TRBJ2-1	TRBD2	CASSQEEGLAGVDEQFF	TGCGCCAGCAGCCAAGAAGAAGGACTAGCGGGAGTGGATGAGCAGTTCTTC
few	TRBV5-1	TRBJ2-3	-	CASSLVGSWAQYF	TGCGCCAGCAGCTTGGTGGGTAGTTGGGCGCAGTATTTT
-	TRBV4-1	TRBJ2-7	TRBD2	CASSQMSGRVDYEQYF	TGCGCCAGCAGCCAGATGAGCGGGAGGGTGGACTACGAGCAGTACTTC
-	TRBV5-1	TRBJ1-4	-	CASSLAVGNEKLFF	TGCGCCAGCAGCTTGGCCGTGGGTAATGAAAAACTGTTTTTT
few	TRBV15	TRBJ2-1	-	CATRLQGGNNEQFF	TGTGCCACCAGACTACAGGGTGGAAACAATGAGCAGTTCTTC
-	TRBV6-1	TRBJ2-3	TRBD2	CASRPGLEFPSDTQYF	TGTGCCAGCAGGCCGGGACTAGAATTTCCCTCAGATACGCAGTATTTT
-	TRBV15	TRBJ2-5	-	CATSRDVGGDRLGSETQYF	TGTGCCACCAGCAGAGATGTGGGGGGGGACAGGTTGGGTTCGGAGACCCAGTACTTC
-	TRBV12-2	TRBJ1-5	-	CASRSWRTVDPSYSNQPQHF	TGTGCAAGTCGCTCGTGGAGAACCGTTGACCCCTCTTATAGCAATCAGCCCCAGCATTTT
-	TRBV4-2	TRBJ2-1	TRBD1	CASSPEVWDSNEQFF	TGTGCCAGCAGCCCAGAAGTATGGGACAGCAATGAGCAGTTCTTC
-	TRBV20-1	TRBJ1-4	-	CSATPGLTNEKLFF	TGCAGTGCAACACCGGGACTAACTAATGAAAAACTGTTTTTT
-	TRBV12-3/TRBV12-4	TRBJ1-1	-	CASSLVMSRAFF	TGTGCCAGCAGTTTAGTTATGTCACGAGCTTTCTTT
few	TRBV24-1	TRBJ1-2	-	CATSDTFWGYTF	TGTGCCACCAGTGATACTTTTTGGGGCTACACCTTC
-	TRBV7-8	TRBJ1-5	-	CASSQYGSNQPQHF	TGTGCCAGCAGCCAATACGGAAGTAATCAGCCCCAGCATTTT
few	TRBV6-4	TRBJ2-3	TRBD2	CASSPTGGGGASDTQYF	TGTGCCAGCAGCCCCACCGGTGGCGGGGGGGCGTCAGATACGCAGTATTTT
-	TRBV25-1	TRBJ1-6	TRBD1	CASSEGQGPSSYNSPLHF	TGTGCCAGCAGTGAAGGACAGGGGCCGAGCTCCTATAATTCACCCCTCCACTTT
few	TRBV20-1	TRBJ2-1	-	CSALTATSRNEQFF	TGCAGTGCCCTGACCGCCACCTCCCGCAATGAGCAGTTCTTC
few	TRBV29-1	TRBJ2-1	-	CSVATPGKPNEQFF	TGCAGCGTTGCAACTCCCGGGAAGCCCAATGAGCAGTTCTTC
-	TRBV5-6	TRBJ2-3	TRBD1	CASSFTGVLDTQYF	TGTGCCAGCAGCTTCACAGGGGTTTTAGATACGCAGTATTTT
-	TRBV20-1	TRBJ2-2	TRBD1	CSARDLTGGANTGELFF	TGCAGTGCTAGAGATCTAACAGGGGGTGCGAACACCGGGGAGCTGTTTTTT
-	TRBV5-1	TRBJ2-3	-	CASSSPSVGDTQYF	TGCGCCAGCAGCTCCCCTAGCGTAGGTGATACGCAGTATTTT
-	TRBV5-6	TRBJ2-7	-	CASSLGSTGLYYEQYF	TGTGCCAGCAGCTTGGGATCGACAGGCCTCTACTACGAGCAGTACTTC
-	TRBV20-1	TRBJ2-3	TRBD2	CSARPNSGRALSTSQYF	TGCAGTGCTAGGCCTAATAGCGGGAGGGCCCTAAGTACGTCGCAGTATTTT
few	TRBV6-1	TRBJ2-5	-	CASSESPGPTAKETQYF	TGTGCCAGCAGTGAATCCCCCGGCCCGACCGCAAAAGAGACCCAGTACTTC
-	TRBV7-6	TRBJ2-3	TRBD2	CASSLPSGGTDTQYF	TGTGCCAGCAGCTTACCTAGCGGGGGTACAGATACGCAGTATTTT
few	TRBV3-1	TRBJ1-2	-	CASSDGGAGYTF	TGTGCCAGCAGCGACGGCGGGGCTGGCTACACCTTC
-	TRBV5-1	TRBJ2-7	TRBD2	CASSLNVAGAGSF	TGCGCCAGCAGCTTAAACGTAGCGGGCGCTGGGTCCTTC
few	TRBV2	TRBJ2-3	TRBD1	CASSDPGGMVPSSTDTQYF	TGTGCCAGCAGTGACCCAGGGGGCATGGTCCCCTCTAGCACAGATACGCAGTATTTT
-	TRBV12-3/TRBV12-4	TRBJ2-5	-	CASTSGGAQYF	TGTGCCAGCACCTCTGGAGGGGCCCAGTACTTC
-	TRBV18	TRBJ2-1	TRBD2	CASSPYLLAGGPNEQFF	TGTGCCAGCTCACCCTACCTCCTAGCGGGGGGGCCCAATGAGCAGTTCTTC
few	TRBV20-1	TRBJ1-2	-	CSGEGGSYYGYTF	TGCAGCGGGGAGGGGGGATCTTACTATGGCTACACCTTC
few	TRBV13	TRBJ2-1	-	CASSLGEGRAPNGNEQFF	TGTGCCAGCAGCTTAGGTGAAGGCCGTGCGCCGAACGGGAATGAGCAGTTCTTC
many	TRBV7-9	TRBJ2-7	-	CASSTDNYEQYF	TGTGCCAGCAGCACTGACAACTACGAGCAGTACTTC
few	TRBV7-2	TRBJ1-2	TRBD1	CASSQQGGLYGYTF	TGTGCCAGCAGCCAACAGGGGGGACTCTATGGCTACACCTTC
-	TRBV20-1	TRBJ2-7	-	CSARDFGAGSYEQYF	TGCAGTGCTAGAGATTTTGGCGCAGGCTCCTACGAGCAGTACTTC
few	TRBV7-3	TRBJ2-5	TRBD2	CASSASGGGPLETQYF	TGTGCCAGCAGCGCCAGTGGGGGAGGGCCCTTAGAGACCCAGTACTTC
many	TRBV18	TRBJ2-2	-	CASSLTRGTGELFF	TGTGCCAGCTCACTTACTCGAGGCACCGGGGAGCTGTTTTTT